The 29 T cell receptor beta chains in this list originate from one sample, sequenced in a study of blood T cell repertoires in COVID-19. Using immunoSEQ multiplex PCR, the repertoire was profiled, and TCRdb retains in-frame clones only, with some absent. The table includes around 150,000 clones, around 90% detected once. What was sequenced was peripheral blood. Receptors were obtained from a man between 60 and 70 years old with acute or convalescent COVID-19.

This clone has just one count. The rearrangement joins TRBV18 to TRBJ2-7; D unresolved. Trimming removed 0 bases from V and 4 bases from J, with 4 bases in between. The length of the CDR3 is 12 residues. CDR1 is KGHSH and CDR2 is LQKENI in the germline V gene. CDR3 amino acids: CASSPPTYEQYF. CDR3 sequence (DNA): TGTGCCAGCTCACCACCCACTTACGAGCAGTACTTC.

V and J are TRBV18 and TRBJ2-1; no clear D gene. The CDR3 extends over 14 amino acids. V was shortened by 5 bases and J by 3 bases, with 11 bases between the two germline ends. Germline CDR1 and CDR2: KGHSH and LQKENI. DNA for the CDR3: TGTGCCAGCTCAGTTTCCCACAGCTACAATGAGCAGTTCTTC. Translated: CASSVSHSYNEQFF.

The chain is built from TRBV5-1 and TRBJ1-5; 8 bases agree with TRBD1. This CDR3 spans 15 amino acids. V gave up 1 base and J gave up 11 bases; unmatched junction bases: 11. Per germline, CDR1 SGHRS and CDR2 YFSETQ. The CDR3 region is CASSLLGQALEAQHF. The CDR3 coding sequence is TGCGCCAGCAGCTTGTTGGGACAGGCCTTGGAGGCCCAGCATTTT.

CDR3 DNA: TGTGCCAGCAGTGAATTGGGCCCCACCGGGGAGCTGTTTTTT. Encoded protein: CASSELGPTGELFF. The chain uses TRBV25-1 and TRBJ2-2; D is uncertain. Germline CDR1 and CDR2: MGHDK and SYGVNS. This CDR3 has 14 residues. Trimming took 1 base from V and 4 from J, leaving 7 bases between them.

This clone was observed a single time. The chain carries TRBV6-5 and TRBJ1-1; the D gene is possibly TRBD1 (6 bases). CDR1 and CDR2 from the germline V gene are MNHEY and SVGAGI. V shed 5 bases and J shed 2 bases, with 15 bases lying between them. The length of the CDR3 is 15 residues. DNA of the CDR3: TGTGCCAGCAGTAACTTTCGGGGGGGCAACACTGAAGCTTTCTTT. This sequence encodes CASSNFRGGNTEAFF.

This chain uses TRBV7-9 with TRBJ2-7; the match to TRBD1 covers 10 bases. The CDR3 runs 17 residues. Per germline, CDR1 SEHNR and CDR2 FQNEAQ (reference sequence). Unmatched junction bases numbered 11, after V lost 5 bases and J lost 1 base. This CDR3 is CASSTGRTGGYSYEQYF. For the CDR3, the DNA is TGTGCCAGCAGCACAGGGAGGACAGGGGGGTATTCCTACGAGCAGTACTTC.

The CDR3 DNA is TGTGCCAGCAGCCAACGGGGGGGACAGATGAACACTGAAGCTTTCTTT. Its translation: CASSQRGGQMNTEAFF. The rearrangement joins TRBV3-1 (or the pseudogene TRBV3-2) to TRBJ1-1; 7 bases map to TRBD1. Trimming took 2 bases from V and 0 from J; bases not matched to a gene: 6. The CDR3 extends over 16 amino acids. Germline lookup yields CDR1 LGHDT and CDR2 YNNKEL (reference sequence).

This chain links TRBV27 with TRBJ1-6; 7 positions match TRBD1. The germline gives CDR1 MNHEY, CDR2 SMNVEV (reference sequence). The V segment lost 3 bases and the J segment 5 bases; nucleotides outside the gene matches: 4. This CDR3 contains 15 residues. The CDR3 DNA is TGTGCCAGCAGTTTTTGGGGACAGCATAATTCACCCCTCCACTTT. As protein: CASSFWGQHNSPLHF.

The count of this clone is one. The CDR3 region has the DNA TGTGCCTGGGGACAGACAGCGAGGCAGCCCCAGCATTTT. Translating gives CAWGQTARQPQHF. The V call is TRBV30, the J call TRBJ1-5, with a tentative D call TRBD1 (6 bases). CDR1 and CDR2 from the germline V gene are GTSNPN and SVGIG (reference sequence). The V gene lost 5 bases and the J gene lost 7 bases, with 15 bases spanning the gap. The CDR3 consists of 13 residues.

The J gene is TRBJ2-1, the V gene TRBV7-2; 13 nucleotides match TRBD2. V gave up 3 bases and J gave up 10 bases; unmatched junction bases: 3. CDR1 and CDR2 (germline): SGHTA, FQGNSA. The CDR3 has 14 amino acids. The CDR3 nucleotides are TGTGCCAGCAGCTTGCGGACTAGCGGGGGCGAGCAGTTCTTC. Translation: CASSLRTSGGEQFF.

This chain connects TRBV12-3 or TRBV12-4 to TRBJ2-3; D is unclear. V was clipped by 4 bases and J by 3 bases, with 5 bases between them. This CDR3 comprises 12 residues. DNA for the CDR3: TGTGCCAGCAGTTCCGGGACAGATACGCAGTATTTT. It is translated as CASSSGTDTQYF.

This chain uses TRBV7-8 with TRBJ2-1; the D gene is possibly TRBD2 (5 bases). The CDR3 length is 14 residues. The germline V and J ends were trimmed by 5 bases and 2 bases, with 10 bases remaining between them. CDR1 and CDR2 from the germline V gene are SGHVS and FQNEAQ. In nucleotides, the CDR3 is TGTGCCAGCAGCCGAGACGGGACCTACAATGAGCAGTTCTTC. Translation: CASSRDGTYNEQFF.

V is TRBV7-9 and J is TRBJ2-7, with D possibly TRBD2 on 5 matching bases. Trimming took 2 bases from V and 3 from J, leaving 14 bases between them. The CDR3 length is 15 residues. CDR1 is SEHNR and CDR2 is FQNEAQ in the germline V gene (reference sequence). The CDR3 loop is CASSLPEGMSYEQYF. The CDR3, as DNA: TGTGCCAGCAGCTTACCAGAGGGTATGAGCTACGAGCAGTACTTC.

The chain joins TRBV6-5 to TRBJ2-7, with TRBD1 matching 10 bases. The CDR3 contains 14 residues. Germline lookup yields CDR1 MNHEY and CDR2 SVGAGI. The V gene end was trimmed by 6 bases and the J gene end by 6 bases; junction bases not matched to a gene: 8. The CDR3 reads CASSPDRGQGEQYF. In nucleotides, the CDR3 is TGTGCCAGCAGCCCCGACAGGGGGCAAGGCGAGCAGTACTTC.

CDR3 sequence (DNA): TGCGCCAGCAGTTACGGGACAGGGGGTCAGCCCCAGCATTTT. Encoded protein: CASSYGTGGQPQHF. The gene calls are TRBV5-1 and TRBJ1-5; 11 positions match TRBD1. CDR1 is SGHRS, CDR2 YFSETQ, per germline. CDR3 length: 14 residues. The V segment lost 5 bases and the J segment 6 bases; nucleotides outside the gene matches: 4.

The J gene is TRBJ1-1, the V gene TRBV6-4; maybe TRBD1 (6 bases). With 6 bases removed from V and 2 bases from J, the gap between germline ends came to 16 bases. The CDR3 extends over 15 amino acids. Germline V gene lookup returns CDR1 MRHNA and CDR2 SNTAGT. For the CDR3, the DNA is TGTGCCAGCAGCCGAGAGGGGGTGGATAACACTGAAGCTTTCTTT. Its protein is CASSREGVDNTEAFF.

CDR3 amino acids: CASSSKGGSYGYTF. DNA of the CDR3: TGTGCCAGCAGCTCTAAGGGAGGGTCCTATGGCTACACCTTC. The rearrangement links TRBV7-8 to TRBJ1-2; D unresolved. Germline CDR1 is SGHVS and CDR2 is FQNEAQ. This CDR3 contains 14 residues. V was pared by 4 bases and J by 4 bases, with 13 bases between.

This chain connects TRBV7-6 to TRBJ1-6; tentative D call: TRBD1 (5 bases). V lost 1 base, J lost 7 bases, and 11 bases lay in between. The CDR3 has 15 residues. Germline CDR1 SGHVS, CDR2 FNYEAQ. The CDR3 nucleotides are TGTGCCAGCAGCTTAGGCGGGACTCTCAATTCACCCCTCCACTTT. This codes for CASSLGGTLNSPLHF.

J is TRBJ2-7 and V is TRBV7-6, with D perhaps TRBD2 (7 bases). This CDR3 has 16 amino acids. The V and J ends lost 5 bases and 4 bases respectively, with 21 bases between them. CDR1 is SGHVS and CDR2 is FNYEAQ in the germline V gene. The CDR3 sequence: CASSAERGGAGYEQYF. CDR3 DNA: TGTGCCAGCAGCGCAGAAAGAGGGGGGGCCGGGTACGAGCAGTACTTC. Variable domain in full (rest from reference TRBV7-6 and TRBJ2-7): GAGVSQSPRYKVTKRGQDVALRCDPISGHVSLYWYRQALGQGPEFLTYFNYEAQQDKSGLPNDRFSAERPEGSISTLTIQRTEQRDSAMYRCASSAERGGAGYEQYFGPGTRLTVT.

The chain combines TRBV5-6 with TRBJ2-5, with 8 nucleotides matching TRBD1. CDR1 SGHDT and CDR2 YYEEEE come from the germline V gene. CDR3 length: 17 residues. V lost 5 bases to trimming and J lost 1 base; unmatched junction nucleotides: 13. The CDR3 DNA reads TGTGCCAGCAGAGCTTTGGCTGGCAGGGGGCTCCAAGAGACCCAGTACTTC. The encoded protein is CASRALAGRGLQETQYF. The full variable domain, in which reference TRBV5-6 and TRBJ2-5 provide the parts outside the CDR3, is DAGVTQSPTHLIKTRGQQVTLRCSPKSGHDTVSWYQQALGQGPQFIFQYYEEEERQRGNFPDRFSGHQFPNYSSELNVNALLLGDSALYLCASRALAGRGLQETQYFGPGTRLLVL.

The rearrangement links TRBV18 to TRBJ2-3; 8 bases are a match to TRBD1. The trim removed 4 bases at V and 0 bases at J, leaving 3 bases unmatched. CDR3 length equals 15 residues. Germline V CDR1 and CDR2: KGHSH, LQKENI. Written as DNA, the CDR3 is TGTGCCAGCTCACAGAACAGGGGGAGCACAGATACGCAGTATTTT. Its protein is CASSQNRGSTDTQYF.

This sequence joins TRBV7-3 and TRBJ1-1, with 7 bases identical to TRBD1. The CDR3 is 14 residues long. Per germline, CDR1 SGHTA and CDR2 FQGTGA. V lost 4 bases to trimming and J lost 2 bases; unmatched junction nucleotides: 4. Here the CDR3 reads CASSSGQENTEAFF. The DNA of the CDR3 is TGTGCCAGCAGCTCCGGACAGGAAAACACTGAAGCTTTCTTT. Complete variable domain (other parts from reference TRBV7-3 and TRBJ1-1): GAGVSQTPSNKVTEKGKYVELRCDPISGHTALYWYRQSLGQGPEFLIYFQGTGAADDSGLPNDRFFAVRPEGSVSTLKIQRTERGDSAVYLCASSSGQENTEAFFGQGTRLTVV.

The V and J genes are TRBV5-1 and TRBJ2-2; D is undetermined. V lost 2 bases and J lost 3, with 5 bases in between. The CDR3 length is 13 residues. Germline lookup yields CDR1 SGHRS and CDR2 YFSETQ. CDR3 in DNA: TGCGCCAGCAGCTTACAACACACCGGGGAGCTGTTTTTT. This encodes CASSLQHTGELFF.

The chain employs TRBV5-5 and TRBJ1-3, with 7 bases matching TRBD1. The CDR3 runs 16 residues. CDR1 is SGHKS and CDR2 is YYEKEE in the germline V gene (reference sequence). The ends lost 3 bases at V and 0 bases at J; junction bases unmatched: 6. This CDR3 is CASSSGQQSSGNTIYF. Written as DNA, the CDR3 is TGTGCCAGCAGCTCGGGACAGCAGAGCTCTGGAAACACCATATATTTT.

This rearrangement joins TRBV5-5 to TRBJ2-1; the match to TRBD2 covers 8 bases. Germline-derived CDR1 and CDR2 are SGHKS and YYEKEE (reference sequence). The CDR3 runs 15 residues. Losses at the gene ends were 4 bases for V and 6 bases for J; bases not matched to a gene: 9. CDR3 in DNA: TGTGCCAGCAGCAGGACCGGGACTAGAGGCAATGAGCAGTTCTTC. Amino acid sequence: CASSRTGTRGNEQFF.

The gene calls are TRBV5-6 and TRBJ2-3; the match to TRBD2 covers 13 bases. Germline trimming cut 5 bases from V and 0 bases from J; bases unmatched to any gene: 12. The germline V gene encodes CDR1 SGHDT and CDR2 YYEEEE. The CDR3 extends over 19 amino acids. Written as DNA, the CDR3 is TGTGCCAGCAGGTGGACTAGCGGGAGAGATCGAGTAAGCACAGATACGCAGTATTTT. Its translation: CASRWTSGRDRVSTDTQYF. The entire variable domain, with the rest obtained from reference TRBV5-6 and TRBJ2-3, is as follows: DAGVTQSPTHLIKTRGQQVTLRCSPKSGHDTVSWYQQALGQGPQFIFQYYEEEERQRGNFPDRFSGHQFPNYSSELNVNALLLGDSALYLCASRWTSGRDRVSTDTQYFGPGTRLTVL.

This chain uses TRBV3-1 (or the pseudogene TRBV3-2) with TRBJ1-6; no firm D call. Trimming pared 1 base from V and 7 bases from J, leaving 17 bases between. The germline gives CDR1 LGHDT, CDR2 YNNKEL (reference sequence). CDR3 length equals 17 residues. Here the CDR3 DNA reads TGTGCCAGCAGCCAAGGCCGGGTGAGGCGCGCGAATTCACCCCTCCACTTT. Translated: CASSQGRVRRANSPLHF.

This chain connects TRBV5-6 to TRBJ1-1; 7 bases match TRBD1. CDR3 length: 16 amino acids. V was clipped by 4 bases and J by 1 base; unmatched bases: 10. CDR1 SGHDT and CDR2 YYEEEE come from the germline V gene. The CDR3 sequence: CASSTVPRDRNTEAFF. Here the CDR3 DNA reads TGTGCCAGCAGCACCGTCCCCCGGGACAGGAACACTGAAGCTTTCTTT.

The CDR3 protein is CSARPGQGLHEQYF. As DNA, the CDR3 is TGCAGCGCTCGTCCCGGACAGGGGCTCCACGAGCAGTACTTC. The chain couples TRBV29-1 to TRBJ2-7, with 9 positions matching TRBD1. J lost 5 bases, V lost 7 bases, and 12 bases had no gene match. Germline V lookup: CDR1 SQVTM, CDR2 ANQGSEA. CDR3 size: 14 residues.